This TCR beta chain was captured in a study of response to subunit inactivated influenza vaccine. Study conclusions and caveats: Authors suggested that a seasonal influenza vaccination recruits few new T cells each time.

In its sample, this clonotype was seen many times. Its antigen is as yet unknown. The CDR3 length is 16 residues. Trimming cost V 0 bases and J 2 bases, with 10 bases left between them. Germline V lookup: CDR1 LGHNA, CDR2 YSLEER. Via MiXCR, TCRdb re-called the RT-PCR reads, giving one row per CDR3 protein. The table records 300,000 to 350,000 distinct CDR3 sequences, roughly 22% of them present only once. Sequences were derived from PBMCs from blood, sampled less than 22 months after vaccination. The TCR comes from a man aged 45-69 years who received an inactivated influenza vaccine. The rearrangement uses TRBV4-3 and TRBJ1-4; D perhaps matches TRBD1 (5 bases). The CDR3 sequence is CASSQDGGGTNEKLFF. CDR3 coding DNA: TGCGCCAGCAGCCAAGATGGCGGGGGGACTAATGAAAAACTGTTTTTT.